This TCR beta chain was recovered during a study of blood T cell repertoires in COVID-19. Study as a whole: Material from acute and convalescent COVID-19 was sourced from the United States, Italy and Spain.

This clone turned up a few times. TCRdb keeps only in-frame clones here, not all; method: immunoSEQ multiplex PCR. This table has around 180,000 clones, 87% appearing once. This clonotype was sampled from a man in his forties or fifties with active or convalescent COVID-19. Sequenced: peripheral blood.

The CDR3 loop is CASSALAVKYF. The CDR3 nucleotides are TGTGCCAGCAGCGCACTAGCGGTAAAGTACTTC. The gene calls are TRBV14 and TRBJ2-7; the match to TRBD2 covers 8 bases. Germline loops: CDR1 SGHDN, CDR2 FVKESK. The V and J ends lost 5 bases and 11 bases, in that order; junction bases with no gene match: 5. The CDR3 is 11 residues long.